A single sample gave rise to the 3 T cell receptor beta chains below, sequenced in a study of blood T cell repertoires in COVID-19. Produced via immunoSEQ multiplex PCR; TCRdb's table is partial and in-frame only. The sample includes 380,000 or so clones, roughly 88% seen only once; the top ten take 0.95% to 1%. Sequencing was performed on PBMCs or T cells enriched from blood (not recorded which). All receptors come from a woman aged 25 to 45 with acute COVID-19.

V usage is TRBV28 and J usage is TRBJ1-2; the D gene is possibly TRBD1 (6 bases). Germline CDR1 MDHEN, CDR2 SYDVKM. The length of the CDR3 is 15 residues. V lost 5 bases, J lost 4 bases, and 17 bases lay in between. The DNA for the CDR3 is TGTGCCAGCAGTGACCCCAGGGGCCTGATCTATGGCTACACCTTC. This sequence encodes CASSDPRGLIYGYTF.

This chain connects TRBV7-2 to TRBJ2-4; TRBD1 matches 8 bases. The CDR3 covers 13 residues. Germline V CDR1 and CDR2: SGHTA, FQGNSA. V lost 5 bases, J lost 6 bases, and 3 bases stayed unmatched. CDR3 DNA: TGTGCCAGCAGCACCGGACAGGGAAACATTCAGTACTTC. Amino acid sequence: CASSTGQGNIQYF. The full variable domain, its missing parts supplied by reference TRBV7-2 and TRBJ2-4, is GAGVSQSPSNKVTEKGKDVELRCDPISGHTALYWYRQSLGQGLEFLIYFQGNSAPDKSGLPSDRFSAERTGGSVSTLTIQRTQQEDSAVYLCASSTGQGNIQYFGAGTRLSVL.

The chain couples TRBV6-5 to TRBJ2-1; 8 positions agree with TRBD1. The trim removed 8 bases at V and 3 bases at J, leaving 6 bases unmatched. The CDR3 covers 14 residues. Germline V gives CDR1 MNHEY, CDR2 SVGAGI. This CDR3 reads CASAGTGLYNEQFF. Here the CDR3 DNA reads TGTGCCAGCGCTGGGACAGGACTCTACAATGAGCAGTTCTTC.